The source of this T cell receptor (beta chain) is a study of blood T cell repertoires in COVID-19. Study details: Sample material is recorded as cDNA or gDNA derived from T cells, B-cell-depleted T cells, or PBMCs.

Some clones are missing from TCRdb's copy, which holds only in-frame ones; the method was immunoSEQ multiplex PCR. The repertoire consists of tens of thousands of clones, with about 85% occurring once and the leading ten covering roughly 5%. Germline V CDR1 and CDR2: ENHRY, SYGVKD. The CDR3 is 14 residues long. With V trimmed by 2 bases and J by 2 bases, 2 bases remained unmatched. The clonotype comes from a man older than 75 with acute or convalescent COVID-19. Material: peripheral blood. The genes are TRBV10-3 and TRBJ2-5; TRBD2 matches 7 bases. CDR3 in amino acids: CAISELAEQETQYF. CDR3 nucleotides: TGTGCCATCAGTGAGCTAGCGGAACAAGAGACCCAGTACTTC.